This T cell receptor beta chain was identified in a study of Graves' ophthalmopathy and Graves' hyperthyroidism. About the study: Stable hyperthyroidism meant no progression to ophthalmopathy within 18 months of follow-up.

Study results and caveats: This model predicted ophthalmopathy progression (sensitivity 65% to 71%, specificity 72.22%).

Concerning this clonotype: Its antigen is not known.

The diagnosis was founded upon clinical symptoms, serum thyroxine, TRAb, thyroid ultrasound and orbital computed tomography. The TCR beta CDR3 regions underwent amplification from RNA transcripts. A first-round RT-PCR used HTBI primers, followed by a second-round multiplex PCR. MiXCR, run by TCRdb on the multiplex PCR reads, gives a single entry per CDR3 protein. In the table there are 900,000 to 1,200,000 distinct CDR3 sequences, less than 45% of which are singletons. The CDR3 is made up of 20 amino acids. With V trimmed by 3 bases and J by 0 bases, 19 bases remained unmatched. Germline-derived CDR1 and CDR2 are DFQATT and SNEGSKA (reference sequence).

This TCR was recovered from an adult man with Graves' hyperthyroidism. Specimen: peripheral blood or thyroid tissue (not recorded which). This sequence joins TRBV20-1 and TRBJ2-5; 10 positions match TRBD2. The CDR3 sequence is CSARRGPDSGLADYQETQYF. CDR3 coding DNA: TGCAGTGCTAGGAGAGGCCCCGACTCTGGACTAGCGGATTACCAAGAGACCCAGTACTTC.